The 31 T cell receptor beta chains below were found in one sample sequenced in a study of blood T cell repertoires in COVID-19. Profiling relied on immunoSEQ multiplex PCR, and the TCRdb table lists in-frame clones only, not all of them. Of some 200,000 clones listed, about 86% are singletons. Sequencing used peripheral blood. The receptor source for this set is a woman younger than 45 who had recovered from COVID-19.

In DNA, the CDR3 is TGTGCCAGCAGTGAATTTAATTTAGGGCAGGGGGCGAGGGAGACCCAGTACTTC. This gives the protein CASSEFNLGQGARETQYF. The rearrangement joins TRBV6-1 to TRBJ2-5; 8 bases are a match to TRBD1. J lost 5 bases, V lost 2 bases, and 16 bases had no gene match. CDR1 and CDR2 from the germline V gene are MNHNS and SASEGT. The CDR3 covers 18 residues.

This clone showed up just a few times. This chain's CDR3 is CASSQGSGVQTEAFF. DNA of the CDR3: TGTGCCAGCAGCCAAGGTTCCGGGGTACAAACTGAAGCTTTCTTT. This chain joins TRBV3-1 (or the pseudogene TRBV3-2) and TRBJ1-1, with D hard to call. The CDR3 extends over 15 amino acids. The germline gives CDR1 LGHDT, CDR2 YNNKEL (reference sequence). V lost 1 base, J lost 5 bases, and 14 bases lay in between.

This chain links TRBV10-2 with TRBJ2-7; TRBD1 aligns across 12 bases. Germline V lookup: CDR1 WSHSY, CDR2 SAAADI. The CDR3 has 14 amino acids. V gave up 7 bases and J gave up 3 bases; unmatched junction bases: 4. CDR3 region: CASTGTGGGYEQYF. CDR3 DNA: TGCGCCAGCACCGGGACAGGGGGCGGCTACGAGCAGTACTTC.

The chain has TRBV6-5 and TRBJ1-6; 7 nucleotides agree with TRBD1. The germline gives CDR1 MNHEY, CDR2 SVGAGI. This CDR3 region has 15 residues. The V and J ends lost 4 bases and 4 bases, in that order; junction bases with no gene match: 4. For the CDR3, the DNA is TGTGCCAGCAGTTCGCAGGGGGAATATAATTCACCCCTCCACTTT. Translating it yields CASSSQGEYNSPLHF.

The rearrangement joins TRBV6-2 or TRBV6-3 to TRBJ1-2; D might be TRBD1 (5 bases). There are 13 residues in the CDR3. Germline CDR1 is MNHEY and CDR2 is SVGEGT. Trimming took off 5 bases at V and 4 bases at J, with 11 bases between the two ends. This CDR3 is CASSNGGFYGYTF. In DNA, the CDR3 is TGTGCCAGCAGTAACGGGGGATTCTATGGCTACACCTTC.

This clone has a single count. This chain joins TRBV3-1 (or the pseudogene TRBV3-2) and TRBJ2-7, with 7 bases identical to TRBD1. The V gene's germline CDR1 is LGHDT and CDR2 YNNKEL (reference sequence). V lost 1 base to trimming and J lost 1 base; unmatched junction nucleotides: 19. The CDR3 is 20 residues long. The CDR3 region is CASSQVLSFRRDRYSYEQYF. The CDR3 DNA reads TGTGCCAGCAGCCAAGTTCTTTCGTTCAGACGGGACAGATATTCCTACGAGCAGTACTTC.

The genes are TRBV7-3 and TRBJ2-3; the match to TRBD2 covers 8 bases. The CDR3 extends over 16 amino acids. V was pared by 4 bases and J by 5 bases, with 11 bases of the junction left unmatched. Germline loops: CDR1 SGHTA, CDR2 FQGTGA. The CDR3 protein is CASSSTGTRIGDTQYF. The CDR3 DNA is TGTGCCAGCAGCTCTACTGGGACTAGAATAGGAGATACGCAGTATTTT.

V and J are TRBV12-5 and TRBJ2-5, with D perhaps TRBD1 (5 bases). The V and J ends lost 5 bases and 3 bases respectively, with 13 bases between them. The CDR3 loop spans 14 amino acids. Per the germline V gene, CDR1 is LGHNT and CDR2 is FRNRAP. CDR3 sequence (DNA): TGTGCTAGTGGTCCCGGACAAATAGAAGAGACCCAGTACTTC. Translation: CASGPGQIEETQYF.

The chain uses TRBV4-2 and TRBJ2-5; D perhaps matches TRBD2 (6 bases). The CDR3 is made up of 17 amino acids. V was pared by 2 bases and J by 2 bases, with 18 bases between. CDR1 and CDR2 (germline): LGHNA, YNFKEQ. CDR3 protein: CASSQLRIEGGQETQYF. The CDR3 bases are TGTGCCAGCAGCCAACTCAGGATCGAGGGAGGTCAAGAGACCCAGTACTTC.

In this sample, this clone turned up a few times. This chain uses TRBV25-1 with TRBJ1-4, with TRBD1 as a possible D gene (5 bases). This CDR3 has 11 amino acids. CDR1 and CDR2 (germline): MGHDK, SYGVNS. V was trimmed by 6 bases and J by 7 bases, leaving 6 bases between them. The CDR3 nucleotides are TGTGCCAGCAGAGGGGCTGAAAAACTGTTTTTT. This encodes CASRGAEKLFF.

The gene calls are TRBV6-6 and TRBJ1-5, with 7 nucleotides matching TRBD1. J gave up 4 bases and V 2 bases, and 5 bases lay outside the gene matches. CDR3 size: 15 residues. Germline loops: CDR1 MNHNY, CDR2 SVGAGI (reference sequence). The CDR3 loop reads CASSYPGQINQPQHF. CDR3 nucleotide sequence: TGTGCCAGCAGTTACCCGGGACAGATTAATCAGCCCCAGCATTTT.

The chain links TRBV28 to TRBJ1-2; D is ambiguous. The CDR3 is 14 amino acids. V was shortened by 6 bases and J by 4 bases, with 15 bases between the two germline ends. Germline CDR1 is MDHEN and CDR2 is SYDVKM. This chain's CDR3 is CASSPGNGPYGYTF. The CDR3 DNA is TGTGCCAGCAGCCCAGGAAATGGCCCCTATGGCTACACCTTC.

V is TRBV7-3 and J is TRBJ2-3, with 7 bases that match TRBD2. With V trimmed by 1 base and J by 2 bases, 6 bases remained unmatched. This CDR3 spans 16 amino acids. Germline V gene data show CDR1 as SGHTA and CDR2 as FQGTGA. The CDR3 DNA follows: TGTGCCAGCAGCTTAAGGGCTAGCGGACTCACAGATACGCAGTATTTT. This encodes CASSLRASGLTDTQYF.

V is TRBV7-6 and J is TRBJ2-2; 8 nucleotides agree with TRBD2. V lost 5 bases, J lost 2 bases, and 4 bases stayed unmatched. CDR1 is SGHVS, CDR2 FNYEAQ, per germline. The CDR3 has 15 amino acids. The CDR3 sequence is CASSQAGVNTGELFF. CDR3 DNA: TGTGCCAGCAGCCAAGCGGGAGTTAACACCGGGGAGCTGTTTTTT. The full variable domain, in which reference TRBV7-6 and TRBJ2-2 provide the parts outside the CDR3, is GAGVSQSPRYKVTKRGQDVALRCDPISGHVSLYWYRQALGQGPEFLTYFNYEAQQDKSGLPNDRFSAERPEGSISTLTIQRTEQRDSAMYRCASSQAGVNTGELFFGEGSRLTVL.

This clone was seen once. V usage is TRBV5-6 and J usage is TRBJ1-3; no firm D call. The CDR3 has 12 residues. The V and J ends lost 0 bases and 6 bases respectively, with 4 bases between them. Germline CDR1 is SGHDT and CDR2 is YYEEEE. The DNA for the CDR3 is TGTGCCAGCAGCTTGGGACTAAACACCATATATTTT. Translation: CASSLGLNTIYF.

The chain recombines TRBV3-1 (or the pseudogene TRBV3-2) with TRBJ2-5; maybe TRBD1 (6 bases). V was cut by 3 bases and J by 1 base, with 9 bases left in between. Per germline, CDR1 LGHDT and CDR2 YNNKEL (reference sequence). The length of the CDR3 is 14 residues. In DNA, the CDR3 is TGTGCCAGCAGCCAGGACAGTTTCCAAGAGACCCAGTACTTC. Translating gives CASSQDSFQETQYF.

J is TRBJ2-7 and V is TRBV12-3 or TRBV12-4, with D possibly being TRBD2 (5 bases). Trimming stripped 4 bases from V and 3 bases from J, with 10 bases between. The CDR3 runs 13 residues. The CDR3 loop reads CASSSAAGYEQYF. As DNA, the CDR3 is TGTGCCAGCAGTTCCGCGGCGGGCTACGAGCAGTACTTC.

The chain employs TRBV7-3 and TRBJ1-1; D is perhaps TRBD1 (6 bases). Germline CDR1 and CDR2: SGHTA and FQGTGA. Trimming stripped 5 bases from V and 4 bases from J, with 14 bases between. This CDR3 is built from 14 residues. The CDR3 nucleotides are TGTGCCAGCAGCGGGAGGGGGAAAGGCACTGAAGCTTTCTTT. Translation: CASSGRGKGTEAFF. The variable domain in full, completed from reference TRBV7-3 and TRBJ1-1, reads GAGVSQTPSNKVTEKGKYVELRCDPISGHTALYWYRQSLGQGPEFLIYFQGTGAADDSGLPNDRFFAVRPEGSVSTLKIQRTERGDSAVYLCASSGRGKGTEAFFGQGTRLTVV.

The chain carries TRBV15 and TRBJ2-7, with a tentative D call TRBD1 (6 bases). The CDR3 runs to 15 residues. CDR1 and CDR2 from the germline V gene are LNHNV and YYDKDF (reference sequence). The V and J ends lost 2 bases and 0 bases respectively, with 11 bases between them. CDR3 nucleotide sequence: TGTGCCACCAGCAGAAGACAGGACCCCTCCTACGAGCAGTACTTC. This gives the protein CATSRRQDPSYEQYF. The entire variable domain, with the rest obtained from reference TRBV15 and TRBJ2-7, is as follows: DAMVIQNPRYQVTQFGKPVTLSCSQTLNHNVMYWYQQKSSQAPKLLFHYYDKDFNNEADTPDNFQSRRPNTSFCFLDIRSPGLGDTAMYLCATSRRQDPSYEQYFGPGTRLTVT.

There are a few counts of this clone. The DNA for the CDR3 is TGTGCCAGCAGCCCCTTACTCAGGGAGCAGTACTTC. Translating gives CASSPLLREQYF. The J gene is TRBJ2-7, the V gene TRBV12-3 or TRBV12-4; D is ambiguous. The CDR3 sequence is 12 residues long. Trimming took 6 bases from V and 7 from J, leaving 13 bases between them.

The V and J genes are TRBV7-6 and TRBJ2-3, with TRBD2 matching over 8 bases. This CDR3 has 16 amino acids. Germline loops: CDR1 SGHVS, CDR2 FNYEAQ. J was trimmed by 3 bases and V by 6 bases; bases with no gene match: 11. CDR3 bases: TGTGCCAGCAGTTCGGAGGCGGGAGGAGCTACAGATACGCAGTATTTT. Translation: CASSSEAGGATDTQYF.

This clone was picked up one time. V gene TRBV18 combines with J gene TRBJ2-3; 7 bases are shared with TRBD1. Unmatched junction bases numbered 15, after V lost 3 bases and J lost 0 bases. The CDR3 has 19 residues. Germline CDR1 is KGHSH and CDR2 is LQKENI. CDR3 in amino acids: CASSPPVDRVISSTDTQYF. The CDR3, as DNA: TGTGCCAGCTCACCGCCGGTCGACAGGGTCATAAGCAGCACAGATACGCAGTATTTT.

In DNA, the CDR3 is TGTGCCACCAGTGATTTGCAGGCACATTATAGCAATCAGCCCCAGCATTTT. Protein product: CATSDLQAHYSNQPQHF. This chain joins TRBV24-1 and TRBJ1-5, with D unclear. Germline V gene lookup returns CDR1 KGHDR and CDR2 SFDVKD. The CDR3 totals 17 residues. V was pared by 0 bases and J by 0 bases, with 11 bases between.

The chain recombines TRBV7-2 with TRBJ2-2; 9 positions agree with TRBD1. From germline, CDR1 is SGHTA and CDR2 FQGNSA. The CDR3 covers 15 residues. J gave up 7 bases and V 10 bases, and 13 bases lay outside the gene matches. CDR3 protein: CAMETPGQGYGELFF. The CDR3 DNA is TGTGCCATGGAAACTCCGGGACAGGGCTACGGGGAGCTGTTTTTT.

The chain joins TRBV6-5 to TRBJ1-5; TRBD1 matches 7 bases. This CDR3 is 15 amino acids long. In germline, CDR1 is MNHEY, CDR2 SVGAGI. After removal of 5 bases from V and 6 bases from J, the junction contained 10 bases not matched to a gene. Here the CDR3 reads CASSPGDSSLQPQHF. CDR3 sequence (DNA): TGTGCCAGCAGTCCAGGGGACAGTTCCCTTCAGCCCCAGCATTTT.

This clone is a singleton in its sample. CDR3: CASRLSGTGDYEQYF. The CDR3 DNA reads as TGCGCCAGCAGATTATCCGGGACAGGGGACTACGAGCAGTACTTC. V gene TRBV5-1 combines with J gene TRBJ2-7; 10 bases fit TRBD1. Germline lookup yields CDR1 SGHRS and CDR2 YFSETQ. CDR3 length: 15 amino acids. The junction had 8 bases not matched to a gene; V was cut back by 5 bases and J by 3 bases. The full variable domain, completed using reference TRBV5-1 and TRBJ2-7, is KAGVTQTPRYLIKTRGQQVTLSCSPISGHRSVSWYQQTPGQGLQFLFEYFSETQRNKGNFPGRFSGRQFSNSRSEMNVSTLELGDSALYLCASRLSGTGDYEQYFGPGTRLTVT.

This chain joins TRBV6-5 and TRBJ2-5; 7 positions match TRBD1. Germline assignment: CDR1 MNHEY and CDR2 SVGAGI. This CDR3 contains 15 residues. J gave up 1 base and V 7 bases, and 9 bases lay outside the gene matches. CDR3 region: CASTPTRTGQETQYF. The CDR3 DNA follows: TGTGCCAGCACTCCGACCCGGACAGGCCAAGAGACCCAGTACTTC.

As concerns this clone: This CDR3 is also generated by other DNA sequences in the sample. The V gene is TRBV3-1 (or the pseudogene TRBV3-2), the J gene TRBJ2-7; 12 bases align to TRBD2. Germline V gene lookup returns CDR1 LGHDT and CDR2 YNNKEL (reference sequence). The J segment lost 7 bases and the V segment lost 4 bases, leaving 8 bases of the junction unmatched. The CDR3 has 15 residues. The DNA of the CDR3 is TGTGCCAGCAGCCGCCGACTAGCGGGAGAGGGGGAGCAGTACTTC. Translating gives CASSRRLAGEGEQYF.

V and J are TRBV9 and TRBJ2-3, with a tentative D call TRBD2 (5 bases). CDR1 is SGDLS and CDR2 is YYNGEE in the germline V gene. Deletions cut 4 bases from V and 3 bases from J, with 12 bases between. This CDR3 has 14 amino acids. The CDR3 sequence is CASSPRTETDTQYF. CDR3 in DNA: TGTGCCAGCAGCCCCCGGACTGAAACAGATACGCAGTATTTT.

CDR3 protein: CASSSLRQGAQGANVLTF. The CDR3 coding sequence is TGTGCCAGCAGCTCGCTTCGACAGGGGGCGCAAGGGGCCAACGTCCTGACTTTC. V is TRBV5-6 and J is TRBJ2-6; TRBD1 agrees at 10 bases. Germline lookup yields CDR1 SGHDT and CDR2 YYEEEE. V was clipped by 3 bases and J by 4 bases; unmatched bases: 10. The CDR3 length is 18 residues.

This clone is a singleton in its sample. The chain links TRBV19 to TRBJ1-1, with D unresolved. With 7 bases removed from V and 5 bases from J, the gap between germline ends came to 20 bases. The CDR3 runs 15 residues. Germline V CDR1 and CDR2: LNHDA, SQIVND (reference sequence). The CDR3 reads CASTPFSGMDTEAFF. The CDR3, as DNA: TGTGCCAGTACCCCATTTTCGGGAATGGATACTGAAGCTTTCTTT.